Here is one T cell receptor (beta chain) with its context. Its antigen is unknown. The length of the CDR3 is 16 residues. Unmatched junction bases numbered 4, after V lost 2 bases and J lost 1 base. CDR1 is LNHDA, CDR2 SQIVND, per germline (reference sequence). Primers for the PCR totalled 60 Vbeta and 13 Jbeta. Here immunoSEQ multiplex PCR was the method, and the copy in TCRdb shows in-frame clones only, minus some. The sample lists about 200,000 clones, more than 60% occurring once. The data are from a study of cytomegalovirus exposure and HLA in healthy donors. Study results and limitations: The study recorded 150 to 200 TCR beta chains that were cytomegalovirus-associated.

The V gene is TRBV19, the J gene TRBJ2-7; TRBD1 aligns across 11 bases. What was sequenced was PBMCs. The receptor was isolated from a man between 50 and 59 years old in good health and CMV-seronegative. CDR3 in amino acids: CASSISGTGGSYEQYF. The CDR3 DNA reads TGTGCCAGTAGTATATCAGGGACAGGGGGGTCCTACGAGCAGTACTTC.